This TCR beta chain was retrieved from a study of blood T cell repertoires in COVID-19. Across the study: COVID-19 samples from acute and convalescent phases originated in the United States, Italy and Spain. T cells, B-cell-depleted T cells, or PBMCs supplied cDNA or gDNA.

Authors' methods: Nucleated cell counts were estimated from reference gene primer amplification. This table comes from immunoSEQ multiplex PCR, and its TCRdb copy is limited to in-frame clones, with some not included. The V and J calls and clone size are taken from that table; D and trimming were inferred from the DNA. In the table there are 75,000 to 95,000 clones, around 72% of which are singletons. V trimming: 0 bases; J trimming: 7 bases; junction bases outside the gene matches: 12. The germline gives CDR1 GTSNPN, CDR2 SVGIG (reference sequence). The CDR3 extends over 16 amino acids. J is TRBJ1-1 and V is TRBV30; 9 nucleotides line up with TRBD1. Source material: peripheral blood. This TCR came from an older woman in a cohort sampled during active or convalescent COVID-19. The chain's CDR3 is CAWSVPGTGSKNEAFF. The CDR3 region has the DNA TGTGCCTGGAGTGTACCAGGGACAGGGAGTAAGAATGAAGCTTTCTTT.